What follows are 5 T cell receptor beta chains derived from one specimen sequenced in a study of shared clonotypes between healthy human individuals. Produced via immunoSEQ multiplex PCR; TCRdb's table is partial and in-frame only. The table lists roughly 1.4 million clones, approximately 98.5% of them singletons. Sequenced material: naive CD4+ T cells sorted from blood. This sample's subset: CD45RA+ positively selected. Receptors originate from a man aged 25-45 years in good health.

As regards this clone: The same CDR3 also results from other DNA sequences found in this sample. The CDR3 nucleotides read TGCGCCAGCAGCCTGACAGGGGGTAGGACAGATACGCAGTATTTT. Translation gives CASSLTGGRTDTQYF. V gene TRBV5-1 combines with J gene TRBJ2-3, with 9 bases lining up with TRBD1. The V segment lost 4 bases and the J segment 3 bases; nucleotides outside the gene matches: 6. The germline V gene encodes CDR1 SGHRS and CDR2 YFSETQ. This CDR3 has 15 residues.

DNA for the CDR3: TGTGCCAGCAGTCTCGCCAAGAGCGGGAAATCCTACGAGCAGTACTTC. Its translation is CASSLAKSGKSYEQYF. This sequence joins TRBV6-6 and TRBJ2-7; 7 nucleotides align to TRBD2. The CDR3 sequence is 16 residues long. The germline CDR1 and CDR2 sequences are MNHNY and SVGAGI (reference sequence). Trimming took 5 bases from V and 1 from J; bases not matched to a gene: 11.

V usage is TRBV6-6 and J usage is TRBJ2-7, with TRBD1 matching 8 bases. The CDR3 spans 12 residues. Germline V gives CDR1 MNHNY, CDR2 SVGAGI (reference sequence). Losses at the gene ends were 5 bases for V and 5 bases for J; bases not matched to a gene: 2. The CDR3 loop is CASSKDRDEQYF. The CDR3 DNA reads as TGTGCCAGCAGTAAGGACAGGGACGAGCAGTACTTC.

This rearrangement joins TRBV10-3 to TRBJ1-4, with D uncertain. From germline, CDR1 is ENHRY and CDR2 SYGVKD. The germline V and J ends were trimmed by 5 bases and 5 bases, with 9 bases remaining between them. The length of the CDR3 is 13 residues. The CDR3 DNA is TGTGCCATCAGTTTACAGCTAAATGAAAAACTGTTTTTT. Protein: CAISLQLNEKLFF.

In this sample, this clone turned up once. The chain is built from TRBV19 and TRBJ2-1; 10 bases agree with TRBD2. Germline V gene lookup returns CDR1 LNHDA and CDR2 SQIVND (reference sequence). The CDR3 contains 14 residues. V dropped 4 bases and J dropped 9; count of bases not matched to a gene: 6. As DNA, the CDR3 is TGTGCCAGTAGTACCCAAACTAGCGGGACTGAGCAGTTCTTC. Protein: CASSTQTSGTEQFF.